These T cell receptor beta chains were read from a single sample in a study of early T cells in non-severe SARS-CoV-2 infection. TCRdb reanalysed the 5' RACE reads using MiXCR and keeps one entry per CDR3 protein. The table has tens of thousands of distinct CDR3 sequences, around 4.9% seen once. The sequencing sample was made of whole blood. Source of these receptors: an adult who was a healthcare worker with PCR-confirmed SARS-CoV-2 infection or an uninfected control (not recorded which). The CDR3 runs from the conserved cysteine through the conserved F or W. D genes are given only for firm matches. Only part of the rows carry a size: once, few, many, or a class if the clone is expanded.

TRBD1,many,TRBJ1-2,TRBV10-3,TGTGCCATCAGTGAGTCCCCTGACAGGGAAAGTCTTGGCTACACCTTC,CAISESPDRESLGYTF
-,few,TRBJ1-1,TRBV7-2,TGTGCCAGCAGCTCGTTGATCGAAGCTTTCTTT,CASSSLIEAFF
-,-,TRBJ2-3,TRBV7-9,TGTGCCAGCAGCCCCATGACAAGCACAGATACGCAGTATTTT,CASSPMTSTDTQYF
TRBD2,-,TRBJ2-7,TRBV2,TGTGCCAGCAGTGAACTAGCGGGGACCTACGAGCAGTACTTC,CASSELAGTYEQYF
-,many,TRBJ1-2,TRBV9,TGTGCCAGCAGCACCCGAGAGGAACGGGGGCTCGGGGGCTACACCTTC,CASSTREERGLGGYTF
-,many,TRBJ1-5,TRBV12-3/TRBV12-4,TGTGCCAGCAGCCCCAACAAGAATCAGCCCCAGCATTTT,CASSPNKNQPQHF
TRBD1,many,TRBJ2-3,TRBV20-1,TGCAGTGCTCCGGACAGGGGAGGCACAGATACGCAGTATTTT,CSAPDRGGTDTQYF
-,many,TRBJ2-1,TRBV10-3,TGTGCCATCAGCCTCATGAGCTCCTACAATGAGCAGTTCTTC,CAISLMSSYNEQFF
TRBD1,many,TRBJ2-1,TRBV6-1,TGTGCCAGCAGAGGACAGGGACTCTTCTATGAGCAGTTCTTC,CASRGQGLFYEQFF
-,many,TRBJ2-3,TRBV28,TGTGCCAGCAGTTTCCTCAGTGGCACAGATACGCAGTATTTT,CASSFLSGTDTQYF
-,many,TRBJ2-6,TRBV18,TGTGCCAGCTCACCACCGAGGAGCTCTGGGGCCAACGTCCTGACTTTC,CASSPPRSSGANVLTF
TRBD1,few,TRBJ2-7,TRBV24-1,TGTGCCACCAGTGATTCCGGGACAGTTCCCTACGAGCAGTACTTC,CATSDSGTVPYEQYF
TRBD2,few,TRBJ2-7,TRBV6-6,TGTGCCAGCACCCCCCGGGAGGGCTACGAGCAGTACTTC,CASTPREGYEQYF
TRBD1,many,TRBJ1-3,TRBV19,TGTGCCAGCATAGAGGGGGCGTCTGGAAACACCATATATTTT,CASIEGASGNTIYF
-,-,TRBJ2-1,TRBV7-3,TGTGCCAGCAGCAGCCAGGGGGGAGGTGAGCAGTTCTTC,CASSSQGGGEQFF
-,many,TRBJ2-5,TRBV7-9,TGTGCCAGCAGTGCTCAGGGAACCCAGTACTTC,CASSAQGTQYF
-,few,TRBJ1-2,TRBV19,TGTGCCAGTAGTATACTTCCCCCCTTAGCAGAAGGCTACACCTTC,CASSILPPLAEGYTF
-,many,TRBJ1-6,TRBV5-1,TGCGCCAGCAGCGTCGACACAGCTGGGGTTAATTCACCCCTCCACTTT,CASSVDTAGVNSPLHF
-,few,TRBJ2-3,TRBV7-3,TGTGCCAGCAGCCGGTTGGGTCCCAGCACAGATACGCAGTATTTT,CASSRLGPSTDTQYF
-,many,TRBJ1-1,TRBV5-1,TGCGCCAGCAGCCCAGACGGATTGAACACTGAAGCTTTCTTT,CASSPDGLNTEAFF
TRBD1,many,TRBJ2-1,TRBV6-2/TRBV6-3,TGTGCCAGCAATATATCACCCTTCGGGACAGGGGGCAATGAGCAGTTCTTC,CASNISPFGTGGNEQFF
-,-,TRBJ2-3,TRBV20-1,TGCAGTGCGCTGGCCCCCACGGACGGGACAGATACGCAGTATTTT,CSALAPTDGTDTQYF
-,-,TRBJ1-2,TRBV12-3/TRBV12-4,TGTGCCAGCAGCCGCGGGACGCCGTATGGCTACACCTTC,CASSRGTPYGYTF
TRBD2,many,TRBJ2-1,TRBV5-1,TGCGCCAGCAGCCCACCAGGGACTAGCGGGAGCGATGAGCAGTTCTTC,CASSPPGTSGSDEQFF
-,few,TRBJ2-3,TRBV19,TGTGCCAGTAGTAGGGGTGGTGGGCCCCTGGAAGATACGCAGTATTTT,CASSRGGGPLEDTQYF
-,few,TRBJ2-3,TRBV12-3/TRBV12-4,TGTGCCAGCAGTTTATTGCGGCAAACCACAGATACGCAGTATTTT,CASSLLRQTTDTQYF
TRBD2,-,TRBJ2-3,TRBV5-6,TGTGCCAGCAGCTTGGGACTAGCGGGAAAACGTGGTACGCAGTATTTT,CASSLGLAGKRGTQYF
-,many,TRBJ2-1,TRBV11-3,TGTGCCAGCAGCTCTGGAAGCTTCCACAATGAGCAGTTCTTC,CASSSGSFHNEQFF
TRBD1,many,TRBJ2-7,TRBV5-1,TGCGCCAGCAGCGCCAGACAGGGGCTCTCCTACGAGCAGTACTTC,CASSARQGLSYEQYF
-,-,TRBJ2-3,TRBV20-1,TGCAGTGCTGGCCACCATGCCACAGATACGCAGTATTTT,CSAGHHATDTQYF
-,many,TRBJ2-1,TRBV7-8,TGTGCCAGCAGCCCCTTGGGAGAGCAGTTCTTC,CASSPLGEQFF
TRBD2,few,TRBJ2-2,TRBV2,TGTGCCAGCCTAGCGGATCTTAACACCGGGGAGCTGTTTTTT,CASLADLNTGELFF
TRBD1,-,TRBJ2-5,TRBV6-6,TGTGCCAGCAGCCGGACAGGGGCGATCTTCCAAGAGACCCAGTACTTC,CASSRTGAIFQETQYF
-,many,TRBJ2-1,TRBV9,TGTGCCAGCAGCTTGGGGGGAGAGCCATACAATGAGCAGTTCTTC,CASSLGGEPYNEQFF
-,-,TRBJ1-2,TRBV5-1,TGCGCCAGCAGCTTGGGAGGTGGAGGGAACTATGGCTACACCTTC,CASSLGGGGNYGYTF
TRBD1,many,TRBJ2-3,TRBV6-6,TGTGCCAGCAGTTACCGGGGACAGACAGATACGCAGTATTTT,CASSYRGQTDTQYF
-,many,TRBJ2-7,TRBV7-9,TGTGCCAGCAGCACGACAATGGGATCAGTCTACGAGCAGTACTTC,CASSTTMGSVYEQYF
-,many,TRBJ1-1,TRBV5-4,TGTGCCAGCAGCTTGATAGGGGCACACACTGAAGCTTTCTTT,CASSLIGAHTEAFF
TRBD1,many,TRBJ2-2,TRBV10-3,TGTGCCATCAGTGTCGGGACAGGAAACACCGGGGAGCTGTTTTTT,CAISVGTGNTGELFF
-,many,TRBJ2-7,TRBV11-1,TGTGCCAGCAGCTTCGGCCACGAGCAGTACTTC,CASSFGHEQYF
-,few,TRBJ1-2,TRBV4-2,TGTGCCAGCAGCCAAGATGTGAGTGGGCTGAGTGGCTACACCTTC,CASSQDVSGLSGYTF
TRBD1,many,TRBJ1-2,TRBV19,TGTGCCAGTACCAACCGGGACAGGGATGGCTACACCTTC,CASTNRDRDGYTF
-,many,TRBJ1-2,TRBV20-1,TGCAGTGCTAGAAACAGCCAAAACTATGGCTACACCTTC,CSARNSQNYGYTF
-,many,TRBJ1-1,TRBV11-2,TGTGCCAGCAGCTTAGGTCTAGGAGGAGACACTGAAGCTTTCTTT,CASSLGLGGDTEAFF
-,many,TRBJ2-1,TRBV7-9,TGTGCCAGCAGCTTGGAGGGGGCCCTTGAGCAGTTCTTC,CASSLEGALEQFF
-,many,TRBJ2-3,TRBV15,TGTGCCACCAGCAGAGACCGACTTGAAACGCAGTATTTT,CATSRDRLETQYF
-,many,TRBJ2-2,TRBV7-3,TGTGCCAGCAGTCCGGGACAACTCGCGAACACCGGGGAGCTGTTTTTT,CASSPGQLANTGELFF
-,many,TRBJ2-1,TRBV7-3,TGTGCCAGCAGCTTAACGGACCTTGCCACAAGCTCCTACAATGAGCAGTTCTTC,CASSLTDLATSSYNEQFF
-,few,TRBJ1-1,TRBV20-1,TGCAGTGCTGGTTACAGGTTCATGAACACTGAAGCTTTCTTT,CSAGYRFMNTEAFF
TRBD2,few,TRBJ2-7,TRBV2,TGTGCCAGCAGTATTTTACTAGCGGGATCGAGGGAGCAGTACTTC,CASSILLAGSREQYF
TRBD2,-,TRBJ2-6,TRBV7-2,TGTACCAGCAGCCCGGACCCGGGGGGAGGGGCCAACGTCCTGACTTTC,CTSSPDPGGGANVLTF
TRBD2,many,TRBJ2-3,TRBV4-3,TGCGCCAGCAGCCAAGATGACTCTCGCACTAGCGGGAGAACAGATACGCAGTATTTT,CASSQDDSRTSGRTDTQYF
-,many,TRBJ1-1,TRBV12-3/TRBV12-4,TGTGCCAGCAGGCAGAGTTTGGAGACTGAAGCTTTCTTT,CASRQSLETEAFF